This T cell receptor (beta chain) emerged from a study of identical twins. Study results and limitations: The analysis was cross-sectional rather than longitudinal within donors.

In TCRdb, the 5' RACE reads were re-called with MiXCR into one record per CDR3 protein. The sample shows 150,000 or so distinct CDR3 sequences, under 4.5% of them seen only once. The ends lost 0 bases at V and 5 bases at J; junction bases unmatched: 6. The CDR3 runs 15 residues. Germline CDR1 and CDR2: SGDLS and YYNGEE. This clonotype was found many times. What it binds is not known. The source is a young man in good health. The chain couples TRBV9 to TRBJ2-3, with TRBD1 matching over 7 bases. The sequencing sample was made of memory T cells sorted from blood. CDR3 in DNA: TGTGCCAGCAGCGTAGCTCGGGCAGGGGGAGATACGCAGTATTTT. Its translation: CASSVARAGGDTQYF.